Listed below are T cell receptor beta chains from one sample, sequenced in a study of blood T cells in healthy people across ages. TCRdb redid the calling of the 5' RACE reads with MiXCR, one entry per CDR3 protein. Of about 380,000 distinct CDR3 sequences detected, roughly half appear once; the ten largest clones hold 51%. What was sequenced was blood. The receptors were sampled from a man aged 55 to 70 in good health. Both conserved end residues are part of each CDR3. Fields, in order: J gene, clone size, D gene, V gene, CDR3 DNA, CDR3 protein. D genes are given only for firm matches. For some rows the clone size is stated as once, few or many, or as a class when expanded; others skip it.

TRBJ1-2 | . | . | TRBV3-1 | TGTGCCACCAGCCAGGTAGCTAACTATGGCTACACCTTC | CATSQVANYGYTF
TRBJ2-5 | . | . | TRBV5-1 | TGCGCCAGCAGCTTGACAGTACAAGAGACCCAGTACTTC | CASSLTVQETQYF
TRBJ2-1 | many | . | TRBV20-1 | TGCAGTGCTTCCCGGGCTAGAAGCTCCTACAATGAGCAGTTCTTC | CSASRARSSYNEQFF
TRBJ2-3 | . | TRBD2 | TRBV4-2 | TGTGCCAGCAGCCAACGCCTCGGACTAGCGGGGGGTAGTACAGATACGCAGTATTTT | CASSQRLGLAGGSTDTQYF
TRBJ2-7 | . | . | TRBV3-1 | TGTGCCAGCGGACGTAGCGGATACTACGAGCAGTACTTC | CASGRSGYYEQYF
TRBJ1-5 | . | TRBD1 | TRBV12-3/TRBV12-4 | TGTGCCAGCAGCCCGGGACAGGGGGCATGGCAGCCCCAGCATTTT | CASSPGQGAWQPQHF
TRBJ1-2 | many | TRBD1 | TRBV7-2 | TGTGCCAGCAGCGACCCCGGGACAGGGGACTACTATGGCTACACCTTC | CASSDPGTGDYYGYTF
TRBJ2-1 | . | . | TRBV20-1 | TGCAGTGCTCACCCGACTTCCTCCTACAATGAGCAGTTCTTC | CSAHPTSSYNEQFF
TRBJ2-5 | . | TRBD1 | TRBV5-1 | TGCGCCAGCAGCGTACGGGACAGCCAAGAGACCCAGTACTTC | CASSVRDSQETQYF
TRBJ2-6 | few | TRBD1 | TRBV29-1 | TGCAGCGCGACAGGGGGTTCTAACTCTGGGGCCAACGTCCTGACTTTC | CSATGGSNSGANVLTF
TRBJ2-1 | . | . | TRBV7-2 | TGTGCCAGCAGCTTAGCGCCGGGACCCTACAATGAGCAGTTCTTC | CASSLAPGPYNEQFF
TRBJ2-3 | few | . | TRBV29-1 | TGCAGCGTTGACGACAACACAGATACGCAGTATTTT | CSVDDNTDTQYF
TRBJ2-3 | . | . | TRBV10-2 | TGCGCCAGCAAAACAGGACCAGATACGCAGTATTTT | CASKTGPDTQYF
TRBJ2-3 | few | . | TRBV5-6 | TGTGCCAGCAGCTGGGCCTCTGCCAGTCGGGCGACAGATACGCAGTATTTT | CASSWASASRATDTQYF
TRBJ2-7 | . | . | TRBV4-1 | TGCGCCAGCAGCCAAGAAAAGGGCTCCTACGAGCAGTACTTC | CASSQEKGSYEQYF
TRBJ1-2 | few | TRBD1 | TRBV27 | TGTGCCAGCAGTTTATGGGGGACAGGGAAGTATGGCTACACCTTC | CASSLWGTGKYGYTF
TRBJ1-2 | . | TRBD1 | TRBV15 | TGTGCCACCGGGACAGACTATAACTATGGCTACACCTTC | CATGTDYNYGYTF
TRBJ2-1 | . | . | TRBV7-3 | TGTGCCAGCAGCTTCTCAGGGTACAATGAGCAGTTCTTC | CASSFSGYNEQFF
TRBJ1-2 | . | TRBD1 | TRBV29-1 | TGCAGCGGGCAGGGTACAGGGGGGGACACCTTC | CSGQGTGGDTF
TRBJ1-2 | . | . | TRBV5-6 | TGTGCCAGCAGAGGAGATAACTATGGCTACACCTTC | CASRGDNYGYTF
TRBJ2-4 | . | TRBD2 | TRBV9 | TGTGCCAGCAGCGGAGAAGGGACTAGCGGGGCCCGGAAAAACATTCAGTACTTC | CASSGEGTSGARKNIQYF
TRBJ1-4 | . | TRBD1 | TRBV4-3 | TGCGCCAGCAGCACCGGGACAGGGAACGAAAAACTGTTTTTT | CASSTGTGNEKLFF
TRBJ2-1 | . | TRBD2 | TRBV27 | TGTGCCAGCAATCCAGCGGGGACCTACAATGAGCAGTTCTTC | CASNPAGTYNEQFF
TRBJ2-1 | few | . | TRBV27 | TGTGCCAGCAGTTATAGGCTCTCCAATGAGCAGTTCTTC | CASSYRLSNEQFF
TRBJ2-5 | few | . | TRBV28 | TGTGCCAGCAGCCCGGTTACGGGGTTTCTCCAAGAGACCCAGTACTTC | CASSPVTGFLQETQYF
TRBJ1-2 | . | TRBD1 | TRBV5-4 | TGTGCCAGCAGCGGGGACAGGGGGGGTGGCTACACCTTC | CASSGDRGGGYTF